The rows below give T cell receptor beta chains drawn from one sample of a study of human T cells and chemical hapten exposure. TCRdb re-derived calls from the RACE reads in MiXCR, one entry per CDR3 protein. The profile covers roughly 81,000 distinct CDR3 sequences, with approximately 9% appearing a single time and roughly 2.6% taken by the ten largest. The sequencing here drew on whole blood, taken in connection with sensitization to the hapten diphenylcyclopropenone (DPC). The receptors originated from a middle-aged man with alopecia areata. Some clones in this sample may be carry-over from other donors' samples. Both conserved end residues are part of each CDR3. Fields, in order: D gene, J gene, clone size, V gene, CDR3 protein, CDR3 DNA. A D gene is named only where the DNA matches it firmly. Expanded clones are given a class, and other clones once, few, many or no size at all.

d_call: TRBD1
j_call: TRBJ2-3
clone_size: -
v_call: TRBV5-1
cdr3_aa: CASSMGQAKSTDTQYF
cdr3_nt: TGCGCCAGCAGCATGGGACAGGCGAAAAGCACAGATACGCAGTATTTT

d_call: -
j_call: TRBJ1-2
clone_size: few
v_call: TRBV13
cdr3_aa: CASRPAGDNYGYTF
cdr3_nt: TGTGCCAGCAGACCTGCCGGGGATAACTATGGCTACACCTTC

d_call: TRBD2
j_call: TRBJ2-4
clone_size: -
v_call: TRBV24-1
cdr3_aa: CATSDPNAQRGGIQYF
cdr3_nt: TGTGCCACCAGTGATCCAAATGCACAGCGGGGAGGCATTCAGTACTTC

d_call: -
j_call: TRBJ1-6
clone_size: many
v_call: TRBV27
cdr3_aa: CASSYTGLYNSPLHF
cdr3_nt: TGTGCCAGCAGTTATACAGGGTTATATAATTCACCCCTCCACTTT

d_call: -
j_call: TRBJ1-2
clone_size: -
v_call: TRBV7-9
cdr3_aa: CASSFPGAYGYTF
cdr3_nt: TGTGCCAGCAGCTTTCCGGGGGCCTATGGCTACACCTTC

d_call: -
j_call: TRBJ1-2
clone_size: -
v_call: TRBV4-3
cdr3_aa: CASSQEGQGNYGYTF
cdr3_nt: TGCGCCAGCAGCCAAGAGGGCCAAGGAAACTATGGCTACACCTTC

d_call: -
j_call: TRBJ2-1
clone_size: -
v_call: TRBV7-2
cdr3_aa: CASSLADTGFDEQFF
cdr3_nt: TGTGCCAGCAGCTTAGCCGATACAGGGTTCGATGAGCAGTTCTTC

d_call: TRBD1
j_call: TRBJ2-3
clone_size: few
v_call: TRBV20-1
cdr3_aa: CSTGQATDTQYF
cdr3_nt: TGCAGTACGGGACAGGCCACAGATACGCAGTATTTT

d_call: -
j_call: TRBJ2-1
clone_size: many
v_call: TRBV7-2
cdr3_aa: CASSLSASYNEQFF
cdr3_nt: TGTGCCAGCAGCTTATCGGCTAGCTACAATGAGCAGTTCTTC

d_call: -
j_call: TRBJ2-7
clone_size: -
v_call: TRBV6-2/TRBV6-3
cdr3_aa: CASSYSSERPSYEQYF
cdr3_nt: TGTGCCAGCAGTTACTCCTCTGAACGACCTAGCTACGAGCAGTACTTC

d_call: -
j_call: TRBJ1-6
clone_size: few
v_call: TRBV7-2
cdr3_aa: CASSLEMRRTLHF
cdr3_nt: TGTGCCAGCAGTTTAGAAATGAGGAGGACCCTCCACTTT

d_call: TRBD2
j_call: TRBJ2-3
clone_size: -
v_call: TRBV6-6
cdr3_aa: CAIHSGTLATQYF
cdr3_nt: TGTGCCATACATAGCGGGACGTTAGCGACGCAGTATTTT

d_call: -
j_call: TRBJ2-3
clone_size: -
v_call: TRBV20-1
cdr3_aa: CSARVIRYTDTQYF
cdr3_nt: TGCAGTGCTAGAGTTATACGGTACACAGATACGCAGTATTTT

d_call: -
j_call: TRBJ1-5
clone_size: -
v_call: TRBV7-6
cdr3_aa: CASSFSLPAFSQPQHF
cdr3_nt: TGTGCCAGCAGCTTCAGTTTGCCGGCCTTTAGTCAGCCCCAGCATTTT

d_call: -
j_call: TRBJ2-3
clone_size: few
v_call: TRBV29-1
cdr3_aa: CSVPPALAIRSSDTQYF
cdr3_nt: TGCAGCGTCCCCCCCGCGCTGGCTATTAGGTCTTCAGATACGCAGTATTTT

d_call: -
j_call: TRBJ1-6
clone_size: many
v_call: TRBV28
cdr3_aa: CASSLRRSPLHF
cdr3_nt: TGTGCCAGCAGTCTGAGGCGTTCACCCCTCCACTTT

d_call: TRBD1
j_call: TRBJ2-5
clone_size: few
v_call: TRBV12-3/TRBV12-4
cdr3_aa: CASSRRQGETQYF
cdr3_nt: TGTGCCAGCAGTCGCCGACAGGGAGAGACCCAGTACTTC